The present T cell receptor (beta chain) was sequenced within a study of beta chain features in type 1 diabetes. General study findings and limits: The study found fewer insertions and more deletions at VDJ junctions in type 1 diabetes patients. PCR may have favored shorter templates equally in patients and controls.

A remark on this clone: The antigen is not known.

Of the isolated RNA, all was reverse transcribed, and so the sequenced material was expressed TCRB transcripts. Using immunoSEQ multiplex PCR, the repertoire was profiled, and TCRdb retains in-frame clones only, with some absent. Of some 410,000 clones listed, 11% to 15% are singletons. Germline-derived CDR1 and CDR2 are SQVTM and ANQGSEA. The CDR3 has 12 amino acids. Trimming left V 4 bases short and J 4 bases short, with 10 bases between. Sequences were obtained from naive CD4+ T cells from blood. The sequence was obtained from a man under 40 in good health. J is TRBJ1-2 and V is TRBV29-1; TRBD1 might be the D (5 bases). CDR3 loop: CSVGGELYGYTF. The CDR3 nucleotides read TGCAGCGTTGGGGGGGAACTCTATGGCTACACCTTC.